One and the same sample provided the 8 T cell receptor beta chains below, sequenced in a study of blood T cell repertoires in COVID-19. TCRdb's table, derived via immunoSEQ multiplex PCR, lists solely in-frame clones and lacks some. The sample carries 150,000 to 200,000 clones, nearly 90% recorded once. Sequenced sample: peripheral blood. The source is a man in his sixties with active or convalescent COVID-19.

The chain recombines TRBV4-1 with TRBJ1-1; 7 bases match TRBD1. J gave up 5 bases and V 0 bases, and 9 bases lay outside the gene matches. The CDR3 consists of 16 residues. Germline V CDR1 and CDR2: MGHRA, YSYEKL. The CDR3 region has the DNA TGCGCCAGCAGCCAAGAGAAAACAGGGGATAGGACTGAAGCTTTCTTT. Translation gives CASSQEKTGDRTEAFF.

This clone was counted once. The chain joins TRBV2 to TRBJ2-2; D perhaps matches TRBD2 (5 bases). Germline CDR1 and CDR2: SNHLY and FYNNEI. The CDR3 consists of 14 residues. Trimming removed 3 bases from V and 6 bases from J, with 11 bases in between. CDR3 DNA: TGTGCCAGCAGTGACCAGAGGGTAGCCGGGGAGCTGTTTTTT. Protein product: CASSDQRVAGELFF.

The chain uses TRBV6-5 and TRBJ2-7, with TRBD1 matching over 7 bases. The CDR3 is 14 residues long. V dropped 4 bases and J dropped 5; count of bases not matched to a gene: 8. Germline V lookup: CDR1 MNHEY, CDR2 SVGAGI. The CDR3 DNA follows: TGTGCCAGCAGTTTTGGGGACAGACTAAACGAGCAGTACTTC. Its translation is CASSFGDRLNEQYF.

This sequence joins TRBV9 and TRBJ1-3, with D uncertain. The CDR3 is 15 amino acids. Trimming took 0 bases from V and 1 from J, leaving 8 bases between them. CDR1 and CDR2 from the germline V gene are SGDLS and YYNGEE. CDR3 amino acids: CASSVGVFSGNTIYF. The CDR3 DNA sequence: TGTGCCAGCAGCGTAGGTGTCTTTTCTGGAAACACCATATATTTT.

At least ten counts were recorded for this clone. This rearrangement joins TRBV12-3 or TRBV12-4 to TRBJ2-7; the match to TRBD1 covers 10 bases. V was clipped by 5 bases and J by 8 bases; unmatched bases: 6. The CDR3 covers 13 residues. CDR3 residues: CASSPRDRGKQYF. The DNA of the CDR3 is TGTGCCAGCAGTCCCCGGGACAGGGGTAAGCAGTACTTC.

The chain joins TRBV6-5 to TRBJ2-3, with D hard to call. The CDR3 consists of 12 residues. Germline-derived CDR1 and CDR2 are MNHEY and SVGAGI. Trimming took 6 bases from V and 2 from J, leaving 6 bases between them. CDR3: CASRQSTDTQYF. DNA for the CDR3: TGTGCCAGCAGGCAGTCCACAGATACGCAGTATTTT.

This clone has more than one count but fewer than ten. V gene TRBV19 combines with J gene TRBJ2-3, with D perhaps matching TRBD1 (5 bases). The CDR3 is 15 residues long. Germline assignment: CDR1 LNHDA and CDR2 SQIVND (reference sequence). Trimming shortened V by 2 bases and J by 1 base, and 10 bases separated the two germline ends. The CDR3 protein is CASSIQLTGTDTQYF. The CDR3, as DNA: TGTGCCAGTAGTATACAATTGACAGGCACAGATACGCAGTATTTT.

With respect to this clone: This specimen includes other DNA sequences encoding the same CDR3. The chain carries TRBV5-1 and TRBJ1-1; D is possibly TRBD1 (6 bases). The germline V gene encodes CDR1 SGHRS and CDR2 YFSETQ. The CDR3 is 14 amino acids. V was cut by 3 bases and J by 0 bases, with 9 bases left in between. This CDR3 reads CASSSQGMNTEAFF. As DNA, the CDR3 is TGCGCCAGCAGCTCTCAGGGGATGAACACTGAAGCTTTCTTT.